This T cell receptor (beta chain) was obtained from a study of blood T cell repertoires in COVID-19. Study as a whole: PBMCs, B-cell-depleted T cells, or T cells provided the cDNA or gDNA that made up the material.

Methods used by the authors: Cell counts per sample came from amplifying reference gene primers. Profiled with immunoSEQ multiplex PCR; TCRdb holds only in-frame clones, not every one. V and J calls and clone size follow that table, whereas D and trimming were derived from the DNA. The data hold tens of thousands of clones, with around 80% observed a single time. CDR1 and CDR2 (germline): SGHDT, YYEEEE. The CDR3 contains 15 residues. The ends were cut back, 4 bases at V and 1 base at J, with 14 bases in the middle. This clone was picked up one time. Material: peripheral blood. The J gene is TRBJ1-1, the V gene TRBV5-6; a possible D gene is TRBD1 (6 bases). The receptor was isolated from a man in his sixties with active or convalescent COVID-19. CDR3 nucleotides: TGTGCCAGCAGCCTGACCGGGACACCGAACACTGAAGCTTTCTTT. Translating gives CASSLTGTPNTEAFF.